The 9 T cell receptor beta chains below come from one sample, sequenced in a study of OX40 agonist ivuxolimab in advanced cancers. TCRdb's table, derived via immunoSEQ multiplex PCR, lists solely in-frame clones and lacks some. Altogether roughly 80,000 clones are present, about 83% being singletons, with the ten largest covering approximately 7%. The specimen was CD4+ or CD8+ T cells sorted from blood, collected in a trial of the OX40 agonist ivuxolimab. Receptor source: an adult with an advanced solid tumor such as melanoma, head and neck, liver or kidney cancer.

The chain carries TRBV5-6 and TRBJ1-1, with 7 bases matching TRBD1. The ends lost 4 bases at V and 2 bases at J; junction bases unmatched: 8. The CDR3 contains 15 residues. Looked up from germline, CDR1 is SGHDT and CDR2 is YYEEEE. CDR3 amino acids: CASSPFDRANTEAFF. Here the CDR3 DNA reads TGTGCCAGCAGCCCCTTTGACAGGGCCAACACTGAAGCTTTCTTT.

With regard to this clone: A junction end diverges from the germline sequence, so it may reflect a read error. V is TRBV30 and J is TRBJ2-7, with 9 bases matching TRBD1. CDR3 length: 11 residues. Germline V gene data show CDR1 as GTSNPN and CDR2 as SVGIG (reference sequence). The CDR3 is CAWSVQGASHF. The CDR3 coding sequence is TGTGCCTGGAGTGTACAGGGGGCATCTCACTTC.

This clone was detected only once. The chain links TRBV5-1 to TRBJ1-1, with 9 bases identical to TRBD1. V was pared by 4 bases and J by 5 bases, with 9 bases of the junction left unmatched. Per germline, CDR1 SGHRS and CDR2 YFSETQ. The CDR3 loop spans 15 amino acids. DNA of the CDR3: TGCGCCAGCAGCCCAGGACAGGGGTGGGGGACTGAAGCTTTCTTT. This gives the protein CASSPGQGWGTEAFF.

This chain joins TRBV16 and TRBJ1-1; 7 positions agree with TRBD1. This CDR3 is built from 15 residues. J was trimmed by 2 bases and V by 4 bases; bases with no gene match: 7. The germline V gene has CDR1 KGHSY and CDR2 FQNENV. CDR3 in DNA: TGTGCCAGCAGCCCTCAGACAGGGATTAACACTGAAGCTTTCTTT. Its translation is CASSPQTGINTEAFF. Supplemented by reference TRBV16 and TRBJ1-1, the full variable domain reads GEEVAQTPKHLVRGEGQKAKLYCAPIKGHSYVFWYQQVLKNEFKFLISFQNENVFDETGMPKERFSAKCLPNSPCSLEIQATKLEDSAVYFCASSPQTGINTEAFFGQGTRLTVV.

The chain recombines TRBV6-6 with TRBJ1-2; 12 nucleotides line up with TRBD1. The CDR3 is made up of 14 amino acids. Germline trimming cut 6 bases from V and 8 bases from J; bases unmatched to any gene: 7. Germline values: CDR1 MNHNY, CDR2 SVGAGI (reference sequence). CDR3 amino acids: CASSRGQGARGYTF. The CDR3 DNA reads TGTGCCAGCAGCCGGGGACAGGGGGCGCGAGGCTACACCTTC.

DNA of the CDR3: TGTGCCAGCAAAACAGGGAAGGGCTACACCTTC. Its protein product is CASKTGKGYTF. This chain connects TRBV6-1 to TRBJ1-2; a possible D gene is TRBD1 (6 bases). Looked up from germline, CDR1 is MNHNS and CDR2 is SASEGT. The V end was cut by 7 bases, the J end by 8 bases, with 11 bases between. The CDR3 consists of 11 residues.

J is TRBJ2-3 and V is TRBV5-4; the match to TRBD2 covers 14 bases. The V gene end was trimmed by 3 bases and the J gene end by 4 bases; junction bases not matched to a gene: 4. The germline V gene has CDR1 SGHNT and CDR2 YYREEE (reference sequence). The CDR3 consists of 16 residues. For the CDR3, the DNA is TGTGCCAGCAGCTCGGGACTAGCGGGAGCTTCAGATACGCAGTATTTT. Protein sequence: CASSSGLAGASDTQYF.

The J gene is TRBJ2-1, the V gene TRBV30, with 11 bases aligning to TRBD2. V gave up 2 bases and J gave up 4 bases; unmatched junction bases: 7. The CDR3 sequence is 16 residues long. The V gene's germline CDR1 is GTSNPN and CDR2 SVGIG (reference sequence). CDR3 nucleotide sequence: TGTGCCTGGAGTATCGGGGGACTAGCGGCTTACAATGAGCAGTTCTTC. This gives the protein CAWSIGGLAAYNEQFF.

The CDR3 coding sequence is TGTGCCAGCAGTTGGGAGCCCTCTAACACTGAAGCTTTCTTT. Amino acids: CASSWEPSNTEAFF. The V and J genes are TRBV6-1 and TRBJ1-1; D gene ambiguous. Germline values: CDR1 MNHNS, CDR2 SASEGT. CDR3 length: 14 residues. Between the trimmed V and J ends, which lost 5 bases and 2 bases, there was a span of 12 bases.